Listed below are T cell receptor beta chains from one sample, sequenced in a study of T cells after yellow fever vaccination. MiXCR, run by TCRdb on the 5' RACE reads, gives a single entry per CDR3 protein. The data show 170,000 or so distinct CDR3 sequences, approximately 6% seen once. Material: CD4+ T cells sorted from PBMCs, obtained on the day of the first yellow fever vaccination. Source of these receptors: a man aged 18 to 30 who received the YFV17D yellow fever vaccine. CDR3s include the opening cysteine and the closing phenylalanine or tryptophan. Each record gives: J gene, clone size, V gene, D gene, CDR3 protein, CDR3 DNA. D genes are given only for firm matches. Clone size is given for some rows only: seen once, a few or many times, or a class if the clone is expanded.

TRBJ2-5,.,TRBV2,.,CASSESPTYQETQYF,TGTGCCAGCAGTGAGTCCCCCACGTACCAAGAGACCCAGTACTTC
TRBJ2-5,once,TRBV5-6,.,CASSLFQYQETQYF,TGTGCCAGCAGCTTGTTTCAGTACCAAGAGACCCAGTACTTC
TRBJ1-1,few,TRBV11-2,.,CASSLVEANTEAFF,TGTGCCAGCAGCTTAGTTGAGGCGAACACTGAAGCTTTCTTT
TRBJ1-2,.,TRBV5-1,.,CASSFFVQDWKYGYTF,TGCGCCAGCAGCTTCTTTGTCCAGGATTGGAAGTATGGCTACACCTTC
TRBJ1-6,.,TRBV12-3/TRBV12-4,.,CASTPGAGLGSPLHF,TGTGCCAGCACCCCAGGGGCAGGGTTAGGGTCACCCCTCCACTTT
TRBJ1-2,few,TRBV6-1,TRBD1,CASSAGTARGRGVVPTGGYTF,TGTGCCAGCAGTGCCGGGACTGCCAGGGGGCGAGGAGTAGTGCCGACGGGTGGCTACACCTTC
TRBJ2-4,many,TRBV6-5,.,CASISIQGMGGIQYF,TGTGCCAGCATTTCGATACAGGGGATGGGGGGCATTCAGTACTTC
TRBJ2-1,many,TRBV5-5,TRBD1,CASSTGQAVSYNEQFF,TGTGCCAGCAGCACGGGACAGGCCGTTTCCTACAATGAGCAGTTCTTC
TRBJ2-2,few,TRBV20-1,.,CSATSTVIPGELFF,TGCAGTGCTACTTCGACAGTGATCCCCGGGGAGCTGTTTTTT
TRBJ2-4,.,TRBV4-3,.,CASSQRTEGDIQYF,TGCGCCAGCAGCCAACGGACGGAGGGGGACATTCAGTACTTC
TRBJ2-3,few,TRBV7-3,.,CASSLMGGAADTQYF,TGTGCCAGCAGCTTAATGGGGGGCGCCGCAGATACGCAGTATTTT
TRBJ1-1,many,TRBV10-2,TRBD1,CASSKRGQGGTEAFF,TGCGCCAGCAGCAAGAGGGGACAGGGGGGCACTGAAGCTTTCTTT
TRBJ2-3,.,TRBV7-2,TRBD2,CASGLQRGSTDTQYF,TGTGCCAGCGGTCTTCAGCGGGGGAGCACAGATACGCAGTATTTT
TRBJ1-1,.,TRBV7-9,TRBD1,CASRLGQGNAEAFF,TGTGCCAGCAGATTGGGACAGGGTAATGCTGAAGCTTTCTTT